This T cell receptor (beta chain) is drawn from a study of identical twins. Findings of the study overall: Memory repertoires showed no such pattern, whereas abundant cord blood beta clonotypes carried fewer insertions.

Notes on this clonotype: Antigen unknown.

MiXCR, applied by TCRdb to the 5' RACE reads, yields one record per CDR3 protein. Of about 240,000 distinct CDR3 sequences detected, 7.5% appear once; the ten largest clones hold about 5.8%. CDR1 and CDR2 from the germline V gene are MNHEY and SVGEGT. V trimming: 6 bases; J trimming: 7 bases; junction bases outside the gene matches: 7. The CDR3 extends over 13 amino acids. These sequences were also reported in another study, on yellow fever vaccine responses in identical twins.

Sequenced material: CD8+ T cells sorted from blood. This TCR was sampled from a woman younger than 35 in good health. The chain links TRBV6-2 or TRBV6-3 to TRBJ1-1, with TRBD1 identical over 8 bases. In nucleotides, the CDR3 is TGTGCCAGCAGATCCGACAGGGGTAGTGAAGCTTTCTTT. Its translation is CASRSDRGSEAFF.